This T cell receptor beta chain was sequenced during a study of cytomegalovirus exposure and HLA in healthy donors. Study observations and caveats: Analysis performed later showed TCR beta chains linked to HLA being more clonally expanded than equally common others. For TCR beta chains, V- and J-gene trimming was later linked to a missense DCLRE1C variant. Segments of the TCR beta V type were, in most cases, productive about 87% or about 30% of the time in an earlier analysis. Reportedly, HLA-A and HLA-B alleles of most subjects were accurately predicted from TCR beta.

Comments on this clone: Its antigen remains unidentified.

PCR was performed using 60 Vbeta and 13 Jbeta primers. Libraries were prepared by immunoSEQ multiplex PCR; TCRdb keeps only in-frame clonotypes and omits some of them. The sample yields approximately 170,000 clones, about 80% seen once. The V gene end was trimmed by 3 bases and the J gene end by 0 bases; junction bases not matched to a gene: 1. The CDR3 covers 14 residues. From germline, CDR1 is KGHSH and CDR2 LQKENI. The sequence derives from a man aged 35 to 55 in good health and CMV-seronegative. V and J are TRBV18 and TRBJ2-5, with 7 bases lining up with TRBD2. Sequencing was done on a sample of PBMCs. The CDR3 loop is CASSPRGNQETQYF. The CDR3 region has the DNA TGTGCCAGCTCACCGCGGGGGAACCAAGAGACCCAGTACTTC. Full variable domain (outside the CDR3, taken from reference TRBV18 and TRBJ2-5): NAGVMQNPRHLVRRRGQEARLRCSPMKGHSHVYWYRQLPEEGLKFMVYLQKENIIDESGMPKERFSAEFPKEGPSILRIQQVVRGDSAAYFCASSPRGNQETQYFGPGTRLLVL.